This TCR beta chain comes out of a study of T cell repertoires in cytomegalovirus infection (dated by TCRdb to the late 2010s). Regarding the complete study: Peptide stimulations targeted recently identified HLA-C-restricted CMV epitopes, whose presentation resists viral immunomodulation, together with well-studied HLA-B-restricted epitopes. Donor HLA type was relevant to the analysis, because carriage of CMV infection together with the matching HLA type was indicated by public TCR beta signatures.

V drops 3 bases and J drops 3 bases, leaving 15 bases in between. From cysteine to valine, the CDR3 is 15 amino acids long. The kept DNA is CDR3 alone, 45 bases in frame from the first base. CDR1 is given as MNHEY and CDR2 as SVGEGT, both from the germline V gene. Per the publication, the treatment or condition label means: in vitro stimulation with specific CMV peptide epitopes to enrich CMV-specific T cells. Results and caveats for the whole study, not just this receptor: In the ex vivo response, HLA-C-restricted CMV-specific TCR beta clonotypes were dominant, and in two of eight donors the single most frequent clonotype came from this HLA-C-restricted group. In both this cohort and an independent approximately 400-donor cohort, the cumulative frequency of public TCR beta family members distinguished carriers of CMV infection plus the relevant HLA type.

A remark on this clonotype: Its recognized antigen is unknown. Per-base quality was not reported, and no clone a single base away is much larger than it.

Data came from an Illumina HiSeq 1500. TCRdb cleaned the public reads at Q25 with fastp, built clones with MiXCR and kept in-frame beta chains. Rows are unified per CDR3 protein, each entry keeping the most common DNA and genes. The sample table records about 920,000 distinct CDR3 sequences; approximately 33% of these occur just once. About an eighth of the sample is held by the ten biggest clonotypes. The chain is made from TRBV6-2 or TRBV6-3 and TRBJ2-7; the D gene is unclear. This material consisted of cultured CD8+ T cells from PBMCs, taken from culture after CMV antigen stimulation. The receptor was isolated from a human donor in good health (CMV status not recorded). Some clones in this sample may be carry-over from other donors' samples. CDR3 region: CASSYGYGSDYEQYV. The nucleotides read TGTGCCAGCAGTTATGGGTACGGTAGTGACTACGAGCAGTACGTC.